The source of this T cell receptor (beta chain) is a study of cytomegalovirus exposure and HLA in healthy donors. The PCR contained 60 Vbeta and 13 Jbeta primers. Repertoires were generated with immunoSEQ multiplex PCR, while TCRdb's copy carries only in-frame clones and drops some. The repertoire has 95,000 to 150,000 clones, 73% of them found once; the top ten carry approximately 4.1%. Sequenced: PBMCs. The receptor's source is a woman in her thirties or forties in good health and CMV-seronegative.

The CDR3 sequence: CASSVGLAGSSYNEQFF. CDR3 DNA: TGTGCCAGCAGCGTAGGCCTAGCGGGGAGCTCCTACAATGAGCAGTTCTTC. The rearrangement joins TRBV9 to TRBJ2-1; 9 bases agree with TRBD2. Trimming at V came to 0 bases and at J to 0 bases, leaving 4 bases not matched to a gene. CDR3 size: 17 residues. Germline values: CDR1 SGDLS, CDR2 YYNGEE.